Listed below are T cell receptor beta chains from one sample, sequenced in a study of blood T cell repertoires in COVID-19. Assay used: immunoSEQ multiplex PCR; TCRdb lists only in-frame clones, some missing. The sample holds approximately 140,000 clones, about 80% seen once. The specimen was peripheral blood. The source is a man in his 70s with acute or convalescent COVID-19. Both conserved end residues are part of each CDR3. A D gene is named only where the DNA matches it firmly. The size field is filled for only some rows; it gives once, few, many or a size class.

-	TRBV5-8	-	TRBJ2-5	TGTGCCAGCTCACACCGGGGAGAGACCCAGTACTTC	CASSHRGETQYF
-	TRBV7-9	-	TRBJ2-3	TGTGCCAGCAGCTCCTGGGGGCTTGATACGCAGTATTTT	CASSSWGLDTQYF
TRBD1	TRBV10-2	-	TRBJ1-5	TGCGCCAGCAAACAGGGGGGCAATCAGCCCCAGCATTTT	CASKQGGNQPQHF
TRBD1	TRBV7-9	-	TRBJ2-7	TGTGCCAGCAGCTTAGGACCCAACAGGGGGGCCGAGCAGTACTTC	CASSLGPNRGAEQYF
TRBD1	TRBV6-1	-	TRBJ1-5	TGTGCCAGCAGTGATCAGGACAGGGGGAATCAGCCCCAGCATTTT	CASSDQDRGNQPQHF
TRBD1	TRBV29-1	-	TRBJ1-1	TGCAGCGCCCAAACCCCCGGGACAGGGAGCACTGAAGCTTTCTTT	CSAQTPGTGSTEAFF
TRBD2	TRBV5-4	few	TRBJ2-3	TGTGCCAGCAGCTTGGAGTTAAGCTGGCGGGGGACCCCAGATACGCAGTATTTT	CASSLELSWRGTPDTQYF
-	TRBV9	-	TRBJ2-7	TGTGCCAGCAGCGTAGACGGGGGGCGACGTTCCTACGAGCAGTACTTC	CASSVDGGRRSYEQYF
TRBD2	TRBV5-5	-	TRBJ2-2	TGTGCCAGCAGCTTTTGGGCTAGCGGGGACACCGGGGAGCTGTTTTTT	CASSFWASGDTGELFF
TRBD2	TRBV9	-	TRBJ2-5	TGTGCCAGCAGCTCTGGACTAGCGGGGGATCAAGAGACCCAGTACTTC	CASSSGLAGDQETQYF
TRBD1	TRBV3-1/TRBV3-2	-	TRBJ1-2	TGTGCCAGCAGCCGCTTTGGACAGGGAAGTGGCTACACCTTC	CASSRFGQGSGYTF
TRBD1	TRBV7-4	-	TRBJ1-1	TGTGCCAGCAGCTCCCTCCAAAGACAGGGGATGAACACTGAAGCTTTCTTT	CASSSLQRQGMNTEAFF
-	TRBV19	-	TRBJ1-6	TGTGCCAGTAGGGGACAAATACCCGCCGGTTCACCCCTCCACTTT	CASRGQIPAGSPLHF
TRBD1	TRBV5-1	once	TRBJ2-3	TGCGCCACCGGGACAGGGGAACGGACAGATACGCAGTATTTT	CATGTGERTDTQYF
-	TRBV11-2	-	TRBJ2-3	TGTGCCAGCAGCTTAGCAAGGTCAGGGGGCACAGATACGCAGTATTTT	CASSLARSGGTDTQYF
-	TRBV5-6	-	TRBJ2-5	TGTGCCAGCAGCCGAACAGCCCAAGAGACCCAGTACTTC	CASSRTAQETQYF
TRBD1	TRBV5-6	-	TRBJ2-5	TGTGCCAGCAGCTTACAGGGGATAGGAGAGACCCAGTACTTC	CASSLQGIGETQYF
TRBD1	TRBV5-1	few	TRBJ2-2	TGCGCCAGCAGCGGGGGACAGGCGCACACCGGGGAGCTGTTTTTT	CASSGGQAHTGELFF
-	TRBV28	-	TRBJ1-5	TGTGCCAGCAGTTCCCCAGCTGGGGGAGGGTTGAGCAATCAGCCCCAGCATTTT	CASSSPAGGGLSNQPQHF
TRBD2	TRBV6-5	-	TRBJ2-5	TGTGCCAGCAGTCCCGGGGGGGAGACCCAGTACTTC	CASSPGGETQYF
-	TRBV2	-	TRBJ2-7	TGTGCCAGCACTCAAACTGGGGCCGGGACACATGACTCACCAACAACCCCACTCTACGAGCAGTACTTC	CASTQTGAGTHDSPTTPLYEQYF
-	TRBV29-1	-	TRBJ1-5	TGCAGCGGCATCCGGCAGGCGATCAATCAGCCCCAGCATTTT	CSGIRQAINQPQHF
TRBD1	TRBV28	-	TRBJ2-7	TGTGCCAGCGGGGGACAGGGGAACTACAAGCTCGAGCAGTACTTC	CASGGQGNYKLEQYF
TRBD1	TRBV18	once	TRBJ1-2	TGTGCCAGCTCTTCAGGACAGGGGAGTCCCTATGGCTACACCTTC	CASSSGQGSPYGYTF
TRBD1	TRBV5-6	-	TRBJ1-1	TGTGCCAGCAGCTTCGGGACAGCCAACACTGAAGCTTTCTTT	CASSFGTANTEAFF
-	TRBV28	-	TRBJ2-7	TGTGCCAGCAGCCGCCCTAGCTCCTACGAGCAGTACTTC	CASSRPSSYEQYF
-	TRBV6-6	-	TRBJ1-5	TGTGCCAGCGCGGACAACGCTTATCAGCCCCAGCATTTT	CASADNAYQPQHF
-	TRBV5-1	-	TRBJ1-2	TGCGCCAGCAGCCCTGACAGTTATGGCTACACCTTC	CASSPDSYGYTF
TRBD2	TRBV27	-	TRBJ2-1	TGTGCCAGCAGTACACTAGCGGGGACCTACAATGAGCAGTTCTTC	CASSTLAGTYNEQFF
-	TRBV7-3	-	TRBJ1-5	TGTGCCAGCAGCCCGGAGCACCTTCAGCCCCAGCATTTT	CASSPEHLQPQHF
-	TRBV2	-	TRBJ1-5	TGTGCCAGTTTAGGTTGGGAGATGGATCAGCCCCAGCATTTT	CASLGWEMDQPQHF
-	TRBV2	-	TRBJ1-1	TGTGCCAGCGACTACCTAAGCCCTGAAGCTTTCTTT	CASDYLSPEAFF
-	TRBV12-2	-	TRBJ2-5	TGTGCAAGTCGCCCCACCCTACACCGGGGACTAGCGGGAGGGCAAGAGACCCAGTACTTC	CASRPTLHRGLAGGQETQYF
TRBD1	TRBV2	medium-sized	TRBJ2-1	TGTGCCAGCAGTGAAAGCGGACAGGGCTACAATGAGCAGTTCTTC	CASSESGQGYNEQFF
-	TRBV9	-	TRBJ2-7	TGTGCCAGCAGCGTAGCGGCAGGGGAATTCCACGAGCAGTACTTC	CASSVAAGEFHEQYF
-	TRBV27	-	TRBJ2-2	TGTGCCAGCAGCTTAGGACAGACGAACACCGGGGAGCTGTTTTTT	CASSLGQTNTGELFF
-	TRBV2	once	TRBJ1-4	TGTGCCAGCAGTGCCCAGGGCCCAACTAATGAAAAACTGTTTTTT	CASSAQGPTNEKLFF
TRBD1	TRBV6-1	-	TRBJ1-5	TGTGCCAGCAGTGAACCCCAGGGGGCTCAACGTAGCAATCAGCCCCAGCATTTT	CASSEPQGAQRSNQPQHF
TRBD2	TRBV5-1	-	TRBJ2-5	TGCGCCAGCAGCTTGGTCGCGGGGGGATCGACAGAGACCCAGTACTTC	CASSLVAGGSTETQYF
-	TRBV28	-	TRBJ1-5	TGTGCCAGCAGTACGGGGCAGCCCCAGCATTTT	CASSTGQPQHF
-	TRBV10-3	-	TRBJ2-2	TGTGCCATCAGTGTCTCAGAGAACACCGGGGAGCTGTTTTTT	CAISVSENTGELFF
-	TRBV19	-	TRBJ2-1	TGTGCCAGTAGTGTAGGGTGGGGGCGCCTGGACAATGAGCAGTTCTTC	CASSVGWGRLDNEQFF
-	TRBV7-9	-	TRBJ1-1	TGTGCCAGCCTGCAGGAAGGGAGAGAAGCTTTCTTT	CASLQEGREAFF
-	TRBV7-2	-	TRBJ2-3	TGTGCCAGCAGCGAACAACAGGGAGCAGATACGCAGTATTTT	CASSEQQGADTQYF
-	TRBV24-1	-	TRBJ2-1	TGTGCCACGAGCTCCTACAATGAGCAGTTCTTC	CATSSYNEQFF
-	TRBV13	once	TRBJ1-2	TGTGCCAGCAGCTTACCTGACACCTCGGATGGCTACACCTTC	CASSLPDTSDGYTF
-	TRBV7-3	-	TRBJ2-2	TGTGCCAGCAGCCAACCGGGGACCGGGGAGCTGTTTTTT	CASSQPGTGELFF
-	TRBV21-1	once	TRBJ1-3	TGTGCCAGCAGTCAGACAGGCTTATCTGGAAACACCATATATTTT	CASSQTGLSGNTIYF